The entry below gives a single T cell receptor (beta chain) sequence along with its context. The data are from a study of blood T cell repertoires in COVID-19. V was trimmed by 0 bases and J by 2 bases, leaving 7 bases between them. Germline V gene sequence: CDR1 MGHRA, CDR2 YSYEKL. The CDR3 is 14 amino acids. Data came from immunoSEQ multiplex PCR; TCRdb stores just in-frame clones and leaves some out. Seen here are roughly 180,000 clones, about 85% observed once, and the top ten hold less than 6.5%. The sample taken for sequencing was peripheral blood. The J gene is TRBJ2-5, the V gene TRBV4-1; D gene uncertain. The sequence was obtained from a woman in her 50s with COVID-19, enrolled during active disease. CDR3 bases: TGCGCCAGCAGCCAAGAATCACAGCAAGAGACCCAGTACTTC. Translated, it gives CASSQESQQETQYF.